This TCR beta chain was sequenced during a study of blood T cell repertoires in COVID-19. Overall study: COVID-19 samples, acute and convalescent, were from the United States, Italy and Spain. T cells, B-cell-depleted T cells, or PBMCs provided the cDNA or gDNA that served as material.

Germline values: CDR1 SGHTA, CDR2 FQGNSA. Trimming pared 5 bases from V and 8 bases from J, leaving 9 bases between. This CDR3 is 11 amino acids long. Measured with immunoSEQ multiplex PCR; TCRdb has only the in-frame clones, and not every one. The sample consists of fewer than 250,000 clones, around 82% of them appearing once. Sequencing was done on a sample of peripheral blood. The receptor was derived from a woman in her 70s with acute or convalescent COVID-19. This chain uses TRBV7-2 with TRBJ1-2; possible D gene TRBD1, 5 bases. The CDR3 reads CASSPGNGYTF. In DNA form, the CDR3 reads TGTGCCAGCAGCCCAGGGAACGGCTACACCTTC.